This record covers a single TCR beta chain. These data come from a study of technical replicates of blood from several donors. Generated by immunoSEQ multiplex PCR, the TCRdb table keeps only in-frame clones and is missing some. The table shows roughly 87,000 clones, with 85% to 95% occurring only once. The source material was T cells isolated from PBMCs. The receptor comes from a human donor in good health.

The CDR3 DNA sequence: TGTGCCAGCAGTAACCTAGTATCTAATGAAAAACTGTTTTTT. Translated: CASSNLVSNEKLFF. This chain uses TRBV28 with TRBJ1-4; the D is unclear. Trimming removed 5 bases from V and 3 bases from J, with 10 bases in between. CDR1 is MDHEN and CDR2 is SYDVKM in the germline V gene. This CDR3 is 14 amino acids long.